This passage covers 14 T cell receptor beta chains from one sample sequenced in a study of PD-L1 blockade in urothelial cancer. Sequencing used immunoSEQ multiplex PCR; TCRdb keeps in-frame clones, though not all of them. This sample has some 49,000 clones, with 70% to 90% found just once. The sequencing used PBMCs, collected around atezolizumab (anti-PD-L1) treatment. These receptors all come from a man between 60 and 75 years old with urothelial cancer.

The gene calls are TRBV7-2 and TRBJ1-4; TRBD1 agrees at 8 bases. V lost 1 base to trimming and J lost 8 bases; unmatched junction nucleotides: 9. CDR3 length: 16 amino acids. CDR1 is SGHTA and CDR2 is FQGNSA in the germline V gene. The CDR3 region is CASSLGGDRFSEKLFF. The DNA for the CDR3 is TGTGCCAGCAGCTTAGGAGGGGACAGGTTTTCAGAAAAACTGTTTTTT.

The chain links TRBV28 to TRBJ2-7, with 8 bases matching TRBD2. The CDR3 extends over 17 amino acids. From germline, CDR1 is MDHEN and CDR2 SYDVKM. V lost 5 bases to trimming and J lost 7 bases; unmatched junction nucleotides: 19. The CDR3 is CASSLLSGGGSYREQYF. Here the CDR3 DNA reads TGTGCCAGCAGTCTGCTGTCGGGGGGGGGCTCCTATCGAGAGCAGTACTTC.

The chain has TRBV29-1 and TRBJ2-2, with 7 positions matching TRBD2. Germline V gives CDR1 SQVTM, CDR2 ANQGSEA. Trimming removed 4 bases from V and 1 base from J; junction bases left unmatched: 0. CDR3 size: 13 residues. The CDR3 region has the DNA TGCAGCGTTGGGGAGGGGAACACCGGGGAGCTGTTTTTT. Its protein is CSVGEGNTGELFF.

The chain links TRBV5-1 to TRBJ2-2, with D tentatively TRBD1 (6 bases). Between the trimmed V and J ends, which lost 4 bases and 2 bases, there was a span of 12 bases. This CDR3 is built from 15 residues. Per germline, CDR1 SGHRS and CDR2 YFSETQ. The CDR3 region is CASSPTQGNTGELFF. The DNA of the CDR3 is TGCGCCAGCAGCCCGACACAGGGTAACACCGGGGAGCTGTTTTTT.

On this clone: Other DNA sequences from this sample encode an identical CDR3 as well. This chain uses TRBV9 with TRBJ2-5; D uncertain. The germline V gene encodes CDR1 SGDLS and CDR2 YYNGEE. The CDR3 contains 13 residues. Trimming took 0 bases from V and 1 from J, leaving 4 bases between them. In DNA, the CDR3 is TGTGCCAGCAGCGTAGGGGCCCAAGAGACCCAGTACTTC. This sequence encodes CASSVGAQETQYF. Full variable domain (outside the CDR3, taken from reference TRBV9 and TRBJ2-5): DSGVTQTPKHLITATGQRVTLRCSPRSGDLSVYWYQQSLDQGLQFLIQYYNGEERAKGNILERFSAQQFPDLHSELNLSSLELGDSALYFCASSVGAQETQYFGPGTRLLVL.

This clone was observed a single time. The chain has TRBV6-5 and TRBJ1-2; a possible D gene is TRBD1 (5 bases). Between the trimmed V and J ends, which lost 0 bases and 6 bases, there was a span of 14 bases. The length of the CDR3 is 15 residues. Germline lookup yields CDR1 MNHEY and CDR2 SVGAGI. This chain's CDR3 is CASSYSGARSNGYTF. CDR3 sequence (DNA): TGTGCCAGCAGTTACTCTGGGGCCAGGAGTAATGGCTACACCTTC.

This chain uses TRBV19 with TRBJ1-5; 8 bases are a match to TRBD1. In germline, CDR1 is LNHDA, CDR2 SQIVND (reference sequence). V lost 4 bases, J lost 3 bases, and 2 bases stayed unmatched. The CDR3 totals 14 residues. The CDR3 loop is CASSKDRANQPQHF. The CDR3 nucleotides read TGTGCCAGTAGTAAGGACAGGGCCAATCAGCCCCAGCATTTT.

The J gene is TRBJ1-2, the V gene TRBV28; the D gene is possibly TRBD1 (5 bases). Germline CDR1 is MDHEN and CDR2 is SYDVKM. The CDR3 runs 16 residues. V lost 3 bases to trimming and J lost 1 base, with 15 bases between them. CDR3: CASSFPRGTGNYGYTF. The DNA of the CDR3 is TGTGCCAGCAGTTTCCCACGGGGGACGGGTAACTATGGCTACACCTTC.

This clone has a single count. As DNA, the CDR3 is TGTGCCAGCAGCGTGGGACTAGCGGGGGCGGCCACAGATACGCAGTATTTT. It is translated as CASSVGLAGAATDTQYF. The chain is built from TRBV9 and TRBJ2-3; 14 bases fit TRBD2. The CDR3 extends over 17 amino acids. CDR1 and CDR2 (germline): SGDLS, YYNGEE. V was pared by 2 bases and J by 2 bases, with 4 bases of the junction left unmatched.

The V gene is TRBV11-2, the J gene TRBJ2-2, with D unclear. The V end lost 5 bases, the J end lost 4 bases, and 11 bases lay between the germline ends. The germline gives CDR1 SGHAT, CDR2 FQNNGV. The CDR3 covers 14 residues. CDR3 residues: CASSPSPSTGELFF. The CDR3, as DNA: TGTGCCAGCAGCCCGAGCCCTAGCACCGGGGAGCTGTTTTTT.

V usage is TRBV30 and J usage is TRBJ2-3, with D possibly TRBD2 on 6 matching bases. This CDR3 comprises 16 residues. Trimming cost V 0 bases and J 2 bases, with 15 bases left between them. CDR1 and CDR2 (germline): GTSNPN, SVGIG (reference sequence). CDR3 residues: CAWSVQTSSDTDTQYF. The CDR3 DNA reads as TGTGCCTGGAGTGTACAAACTAGCTCTGACACAGATACGCAGTATTTT.

The V call is TRBV6-1, the J call TRBJ1-3, with D perhaps TRBD1 (5 bases). The germline V gene has CDR1 MNHNS and CDR2 SASEGT. The CDR3 length is 16 residues. Trimming stripped 0 bases from V and 4 bases from J, with 13 bases between. This CDR3 is CASSEAGWGPGNTIYF. The CDR3 nucleotides are TGTGCCAGCAGTGAAGCCGGTTGGGGCCCCGGAAACACCATATATTTT.

The CDR3 DNA is TGTGCCAGTGCCAGTCAGGGGGACTCTGGAAACACCATATATTTT. Its translation is CASASQGDSGNTIYF. The J gene is TRBJ1-3, the V gene TRBV19; 7 bases agree with TRBD1. This CDR3 spans 15 amino acids. V lost 8 bases and J lost 0; bases outside the gene matches: 7. Germline lookup yields CDR1 LNHDA and CDR2 SQIVND (reference sequence).

About this clone itself: At one boundary the junction diverges from the germline segment, which might be a read error. This rearrangement joins TRBV5-4 to TRBJ1-2; the D is unclear. The CDR3 contains 16 residues. From germline, CDR1 is SGHNT and CDR2 YYREEE (reference sequence). The CDR3 coding sequence is TGTGCCAGCAGTTTGGGTAGCTCTCCCATTTTAATGGGCTACACCTTC. It yields the protein CASSLGSSPILMGYTF.